This TCR beta chain originates from a study of T cell responses to AZD1222 COVID-19 vaccine. Whole-study context: Recipients boosted at about 4 weeks or about 12 weeks are pooled. Overall study results and limits: A mostly white British donor set with more females was recruited, and clonal diversity was possibly underestimated. Spike-wide vaccine-associated CD4 TCRs dominated at 160-218 and 743-854.

For this clone: What it binds is unknown.

This CDR3 comprises 16 residues. Germline V gene data show CDR1 as MDHEN and CDR2 as SYDVKM. V was trimmed by 5 bases and J by 2 bases, leaving 17 bases between them. Profiling relied on immunoSEQ multiplex PCR, and the TCRdb table lists in-frame clones only, not all of them. The sample lists some 97,000 clones, approximately 87% occurring once. The TCR was taken from an adult in good health. The specimen comprised peripheral blood, sampled on day 0 of AZD1222 vaccination. J is TRBJ2-3 and V is TRBV28, with D perhaps TRBD2 (5 bases). The CDR3 sequence: CASSNPGGLPTDTQYF. CDR3 nucleotides: TGTGCCAGCAGTAACCCCGGAGGATTACCCACAGATACGCAGTATTTT.